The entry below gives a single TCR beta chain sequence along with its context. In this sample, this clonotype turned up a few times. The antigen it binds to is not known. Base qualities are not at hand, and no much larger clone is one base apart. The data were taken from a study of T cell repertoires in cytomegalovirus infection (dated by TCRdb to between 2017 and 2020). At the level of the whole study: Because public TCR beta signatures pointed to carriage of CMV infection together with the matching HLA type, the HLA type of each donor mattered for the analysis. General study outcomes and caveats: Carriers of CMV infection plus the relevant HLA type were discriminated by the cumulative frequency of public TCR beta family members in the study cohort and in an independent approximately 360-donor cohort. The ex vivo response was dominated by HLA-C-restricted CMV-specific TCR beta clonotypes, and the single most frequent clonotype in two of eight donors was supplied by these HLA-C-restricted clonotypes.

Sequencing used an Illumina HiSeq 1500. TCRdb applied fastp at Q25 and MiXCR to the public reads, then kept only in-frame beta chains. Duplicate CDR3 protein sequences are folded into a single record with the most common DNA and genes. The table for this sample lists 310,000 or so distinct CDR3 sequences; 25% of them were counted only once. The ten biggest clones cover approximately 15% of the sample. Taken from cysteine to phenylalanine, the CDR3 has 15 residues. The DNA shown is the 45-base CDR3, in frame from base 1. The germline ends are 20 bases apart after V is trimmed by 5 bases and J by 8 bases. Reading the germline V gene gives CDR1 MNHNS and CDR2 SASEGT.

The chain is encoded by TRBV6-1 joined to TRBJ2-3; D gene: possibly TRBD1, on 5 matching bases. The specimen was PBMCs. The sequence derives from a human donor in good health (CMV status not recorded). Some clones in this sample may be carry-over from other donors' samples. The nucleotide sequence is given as TGTGCCAGCAGTCCTCTCAGGGTGATCTCTCTTACGCAGTATTTT. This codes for CASSPLRVISLTQYF.